The rows below give T cell receptor beta chains drawn from one sample of a study of CD8 T cells in ankylosing spondylitis. TCRdb independently ran MiXCR on the 5' RACE reads; one entry per CDR3 protein. The data contain around 32,000 distinct CDR3 sequences, 6.5% to 9% of them singletons. Sequenced input: blood, either unsorted or a sorted T cell fraction (not recorded which). These receptors all come from a male donor with ankylosing spondylitis or in good health (not recorded which). The CDR3 runs from the conserved cysteine through the conserved F or W. The D gene is left open where the match is weak. Only some rows state a clone size, as once, few, many or a class for expanded clones.

>TRBV6-7|many|TRBJ2-1|TRBD2
CASNAGASGASYNEQFF
TGTGCCAGCAATGCAGGGGCTAGCGGGGCATCCTACAATGAGCAGTTCTTC
>TRBV5-1|many|TRBJ1-1|NA
CASSMAGNTEAFF
TGCGCCAGCAGCATGGCCGGGAACACTGAAGCTTTCTTT
>TRBV7-8|many|TRBJ2-1|NA
CASSLVGAVYNEQFF
TGTGCCAGCAGCTTAGTTGGGGCGGTCTACAATGAGCAGTTCTTC
>TRBV3-1|many|TRBJ1-4|NA
CASSQSGEEKLFF
TGTGCCAGCAGCCAGTCCGGGGAAGAAAAACTGTTTTTT
>TRBV30|many|TRBJ2-1|NA
CAWSSDVSYNEQFF
TGTGCCTGGAGTAGTGACGTATCCTACAATGAGCAGTTCTTC
>TRBV29-1|many|TRBJ2-2|NA
CSVSRDTNTGELFF
TGCAGCGTTTCCCGGGACACGAACACCGGGGAGCTGTTTTTT
>TRBV3-1|many|TRBJ2-3|TRBD2
CASSRDYGTSGRGATQYF
TGTGCCAGCAGCCGAGACTACGGGACTAGCGGGAGAGGAGCTACGCAGTATTTT
>TRBV19|NA|TRBJ2-1|TRBD1
CASSKSRDRGSYNEQFF
TGTGCCAGTAGTAAATCCCGGGACAGGGGATCCTACAATGAGCAGTTCTTC
>TRBV20-1|few|TRBJ1-5|TRBD1
CSATRQGVGQPQHF
TGCAGTGCTACAAGACAGGGAGTAGGACAGCCCCAGCATTTT
>TRBV28|NA|TRBJ2-1|TRBD1
CASSKGQPRNEQFF
TGTGCCAGCAGTAAGGGACAGCCCCGGAATGAGCAGTTCTTC
>TRBV2|few|TRBJ2-1|TRBD2
CASQSGRANNEQFF
TGTGCCAGCCAGTCCGGGAGGGCCAACAATGAGCAGTTCTTC
>TRBV15|medium-sized|TRBJ1-4|TRBD1
CATSRTGDNNEKLFF
TGTGCCACCAGCAGGACAGGGGATAATAATGAAAAACTGTTTTTT
>TRBV10-2|many|TRBJ2-2|TRBD2
CASILAGDTGELFF
TGCGCCAGCATCCTAGCGGGAGACACCGGGGAGCTGTTTTTT
>TRBV7-6|many|TRBJ2-2|TRBD2
CASSLGRLAAAGELFF
TGTGCCAGCAGCTTAGGTCGCCTAGCGGCAGCTGGGGAGCTGTTTTTT
>TRBV6-2/TRBV6-3|many|TRBJ2-1|TRBD2
CASSSRTGTSWDNEQFF
TGTGCCAGCAGTTCCCGCACCGGGACTAGCTGGGACAATGAGCAGTTCTTC
>TRBV29-1|many|TRBJ2-1|TRBD2
CSVDGLAGGLDEQFF
TGCAGCGTTGACGGTTTGGCGGGAGGTTTAGATGAGCAGTTCTTC
>TRBV5-1|NA|TRBJ2-5|TRBD2
CASSSGLAGGETQYF
TGCGCCAGCAGCTCGGGACTAGCGGGAGGAGAGACCCAGTACTTC
>TRBV4-1|many|TRBJ2-1|TRBD2
CASSPGRGLGNEQFF
TGCGCCAGCAGCCCGGGGAGGGGCCTGGGCAATGAGCAGTTCTTC
>TRBV3-1|once|TRBJ2-5|TRBD2
CASSLVAGGVGTQYF
TGTGCCAGCAGCCTAGTAGCGGGAGGGGTGGGGACCCAGTACTTC
>TRBV5-1|many|TRBJ2-7|NA
CASSPDATGYEQYF
TGCGCCAGCAGCCCGGATGCCACGGGCTACGAGCAGTACTTC
>TRBV29-1|many|TRBJ2-1|TRBD2
CSVGREGLIEQFF
TGCAGCGTTGGGCGGGAGGGCCTAATTGAGCAGTTCTTC
>TRBV27|many|TRBJ2-7|NA
CASSILHQRGLTFKQYF
TGTGCCAGCAGTATTCTCCACCAACGGGGATTGACGTTCAAGCAGTACTTC
>TRBV7-2|many|TRBJ2-3|NA
CASLSSSTDTQYF
TGTGCCAGCTTGAGTTCTAGCACAGATACGCAGTATTTT
>TRBV5-1|many|TRBJ2-1|TRBD2
CASSPTSGRAFGDEQFF
TGCGCCAGCAGCCCGACTAGCGGGAGGGCCTTCGGAGATGAGCAGTTCTTC
>TRBV24-1|medium-sized|TRBJ2-3|TRBD1
CATSDQRGTGGTDTQYF
TGTGCCACCAGTGACCAGCGGGGGACAGGGGGCACAGATACGCAGTATTTT
>TRBV29-1|many|TRBJ2-3|TRBD2
CSVEKATSATDTQYF
TGCAGCGTTGAAAAGGCCACTAGCGCCACAGATACGCAGTATTTT
>TRBV7-2|many|TRBJ1-2|TRBD1
CASSPRQGAYGYTF
TGTGCCAGCAGCCCTAGACAGGGGGCTTATGGCTACACCTTC
>TRBV7-6|many|TRBJ2-2|NA
CASSLSGTGELFF
TGTGCCAGCAGCTTATCCGGCACCGGGGAGCTGTTTTTT
>TRBV29-1|many|TRBJ2-7|TRBD2
CSVEIAGGSYEQYF
TGCAGCGTTGAAATAGCGGGAGGAAGCTACGAGCAGTACTTC
>TRBV14|many|TRBJ2-1|NA
CASSQDWGAYNEQFF
TGTGCCAGCAGCCAAGATTGGGGGGCCTACAATGAGCAGTTCTTC
>TRBV5-1|many|TRBJ2-3|TRBD2
CASSSGTSGRDTQYF
TGCGCCAGCAGTTCCGGGACTAGCGGGAGAGATACGCAGTATTTT
>TRBV6-5|many|TRBJ1-4|NA
CASNSGLMNEKLFF
TGTGCCAGCAATTCCGGACTGATGAATGAAAAACTGTTTTTT
>TRBV5-1|many|TRBJ1-2|NA
CASSLGGGENYGYTF
TGCGCCAGCAGCTTAGGCGGAGGGGAGAACTATGGCTACACCTTC
>TRBV30|NA|TRBJ1-5|NA
CAWTLAGRAPGSNQPQHF
TGTGCCTGGACCCTAGCGGGGAGGGCGCCTGGCAGCAATCAGCCCCAGCATTTT
>TRBV12-3/TRBV12-4|many|TRBJ2-7|NA
CASRRTGTYEQYF
TGTGCCAGCAGGCGGACTGGGACCTACGAGCAGTACTTC
>TRBV3-1|many|TRBJ2-1|TRBD2
CASSHAGTSNEQFF
TGTGCCAGCAGCCATGCCGGGACTAGTAATGAGCAGTTCTTC
>TRBV6-1|many|TRBJ2-7|TRBD2
CASSGETSGSYEQYF
TGTGCCAGCAGTGGGGAGACTAGCGGTTCCTACGAGCAGTACTTC
>TRBV11-3|NA|TRBJ2-1|TRBD1
CASSLNIGGAGYNEQFF
TGTGCCAGCAGCTTAAATATAGGGGGCGCCGGGTACAATGAGCAGTTCTTC
>TRBV29-1|many|TRBJ2-1|TRBD2
CSAGPLAGEYNEQFF
TGCAGCGCCGGACCACTAGCGGGAGAGTACAATGAGCAGTTCTTC